This T cell receptor beta chain stems from a study of blood T cell repertoires in COVID-19. On the study more broadly: Collection of acute and convalescent COVID-19 samples took place in the United States, Italy and Spain.

The CDR3 length is 15 residues. V shed 0 bases and J shed 4 bases, with 12 bases lying between them. Germline CDR1 reads LGHNA; CDR2 reads YSLEER. This clone was seen once. Produced via immunoSEQ multiplex PCR; TCRdb's table is partial and in-frame only. The sample has around 260,000 clones, around nine tenths seen once. Patients in Seattle were enrolled during active infection, then followed longitudinally. The chain carries TRBV4-3 and TRBJ2-5; D is possibly TRBD2 (5 bases). What was sequenced was peripheral blood. The clonotype was recovered from a woman in her sixties or seventies with COVID-19, enrolled during active disease. The CDR3, as DNA: TGCGCCAGCAGCCAAGATAGGCTAGCTGTAGAGACCCAGTACTTC. This sequence encodes CASSQDRLAVETQYF.